This TCR beta chain was observed in a study of blood T cell repertoires in COVID-19. Across the whole study: Specimens from acute and convalescent COVID-19 originated in the United States, Italy and Spain. Sample material is recorded as cDNA or gDNA derived from T cells, B-cell-depleted T cells, or PBMCs.

In the original processing: Estimated nucleated cell counts came from reference gene primer amplification. Sequencing used immunoSEQ multiplex PCR; TCRdb keeps in-frame clones, though not all of them. That table is the source of V, J and clone size, and D and trimming were worked out from the DNA. Here the sample spans approximately 29,000 clones, about 89% being singletons. Material: peripheral blood. The TCR comes from a man aged 70-80 years with active COVID-19.

DNA of the CDR3: TGCGCCAGCAGCTTGGACGGGAGCTCCTACAATGAGCAGTTCTTC. Translated: CASSLDGSSYNEQFF. The chain has TRBV5-1 and TRBJ2-1; a possible D gene is TRBD2 (6 bases). V was pared by 0 bases and J by 0 bases, with 7 bases between. The CDR3 covers 15 residues. Germline V gene data show CDR1 as SGHRS and CDR2 as YFSETQ.